Sequencing of this T cell receptor beta chain was carried out in a study of graft-versus-host responses after intestinal transplantation. Across the study: Those transplanted obtained multivisceral, liver-intestinal, or isolated intestinal grafts. Study observations and caveats: Circulating GvH clone levels at their peak were associated with HvG declines (early post-transplant). Recipient marrow held GvH clones, some first seen in ileum or blood.

Here immunoSEQ multiplex PCR was the method, and the copy in TCRdb shows in-frame clones only, minus some. The sample consists of some 110,000 clones, 87% of them appearing once. V was shortened by 2 bases and J by 2 bases, with 22 bases between the two germline ends. The CDR3 length is 18 residues. CDR1 and CDR2 from the germline V gene are SGHDT and YYEEEE. A word on this clone: The target antigen is unknown.

The V gene is TRBV5-6, the J gene TRBJ1-2; the D is unclear. The TCR was taken from a human donor who received an intestinal transplant. The specimen was unstimulated CD4+ T cells sorted from spleen or lymph node cells, collected before intestinal transplant. The CDR3 spells CASSFLGLVIRKNYGYTF. The DNA of the CDR3 is TGTGCCAGCAGCTTCTTAGGTCTAGTTATTCGAAAAAACTATGGCTACACCTTC.